These 23 T cell receptor beta chains came from one sample sequenced in a study of siplizumab effects on memory and regulatory T cells. Libraries were prepared by immunoSEQ multiplex PCR; TCRdb keeps only in-frame clonotypes and omits some of them. The sample has tens of thousands of clones; 80% to 90% are singletons. The sequencing sample was made of naive CD4+ T cells sorted from blood. The receptors derive from a human donor in good health.

The V gene is TRBV29-1, the J gene TRBJ1-2; unclear D gene. The CDR3 spans 11 residues. Germline CDR1 is SQVTM and CDR2 is ANQGSEA. Deletions cut 5 bases from V and 3 bases from J, with 7 bases between. The CDR3 sequence is CSVLKHYGYTF. The DNA for the CDR3 is TGCAGCGTTTTAAAGCACTATGGCTACACCTTC.

The V and J genes are TRBV5-6 and TRBJ1-2; D unclear. Per germline, CDR1 SGHDT and CDR2 YYEEEE. The CDR3 consists of 12 residues. Trimming left V 0 bases short and J 6 bases short, with 6 bases between. The CDR3 DNA follows: TGTGCCAGCAGCTTGGTCAGGCATGGCTACACCTTC. It is translated as CASSLVRHGYTF.

The chain has TRBV5-6 and TRBJ1-6; the D is unclear. This CDR3 has 16 amino acids. The germline CDR1 and CDR2 sequences are SGHDT and YYEEEE. The V gene lost 5 bases and the J gene lost 6 bases, with 18 bases spanning the gap. In DNA, the CDR3 is TGTGCCAGCAGTCCAGAGTCTATTGTGGTTAATTCACCCCTCCACTTT. It codes for CASSPESIVVNSPLHF.

This chain connects TRBV18 to TRBJ2-1; D is ambiguous. The germline V gene encodes CDR1 KGHSH and CDR2 LQKENI. This CDR3 comprises 14 residues. The germline V and J ends were trimmed by 8 bases and 0 bases, with 11 bases remaining between them. The CDR3 protein is CASLGQNSYNEQFF. The CDR3 DNA is TGTGCCAGCCTTGGCCAAAACTCCTACAATGAGCAGTTCTTC.

CDR3 sequence: CASSTQVYNSPLHF. CDR3 in DNA: TGTGCCAGCAGCACACAGGTCTATAATTCACCCCTCCACTTT. The J gene is TRBJ1-6, the V gene TRBV11-2, with D tentatively TRBD1 (5 bases). V lost 5 bases to trimming and J lost 3 bases, with 8 bases between them. The CDR3 has 14 residues. The germline gives CDR1 SGHAT, CDR2 FQNNGV.

The genes are TRBV4-1 and TRBJ1-2; no definite D call. Trimming pared 4 bases from V and 8 bases from J, leaving 14 bases between. Germline V gives CDR1 MGHRA, CDR2 YSYEKL. CDR3 length: 13 amino acids. The DNA for the CDR3 is TGCGCCAGCAGCCCCCGTCACCCCGGGGGCTACACCTTC. This sequence encodes CASSPRHPGGYTF.

The chain combines TRBV19 with TRBJ1-1; a possible D gene is TRBD1 (6 bases). The CDR3 consists of 15 residues. Trimming pared 9 bases from V and 1 base from J, leaving 18 bases between. Germline CDR1 reads LNHDA; CDR2 reads SQIVND (reference sequence). The CDR3 region is CASIPPGQANTEAFF. The CDR3 DNA follows: TGTGCCAGCATTCCTCCGGGACAAGCGAACACTGAAGCTTTCTTT.

The chain carries TRBV29-1 and TRBJ2-3; D uncertain. The CDR3 sequence is 13 residues long. The V end lost 0 bases, the J end lost 3 bases, and 7 bases lay between the germline ends. The germline CDR1 and CDR2 sequences are SQVTM and ANQGSEA. CDR3 residues: CSVEDGPTDTQYF. The CDR3 region has the DNA TGCAGCGTTGAAGATGGTCCGACAGATACGCAGTATTTT.

This rearrangement joins TRBV7-8 to TRBJ1-5; possibly TRBD1 for D (6 bases). The germline V gene has CDR1 SGHVS and CDR2 FQNEAQ. Trimming stripped 5 bases from V and 4 bases from J, with 12 bases between. The CDR3 has 14 amino acids. The CDR3 DNA follows: TGTGCCAGCAGCGCGGGACAAAAAAATCAGCCCCAGCATTTT. Encoded protein: CASSAGQKNQPQHF.

The V call is TRBV2, the J call TRBJ2-2, with D tentatively TRBD1 (6 bases). Trimming removed 8 bases at V and 0 bases at J, with 10 bases between. The CDR3 totals 14 residues. The germline CDR1 and CDR2 sequences are SNHLY and FYNNEI. Written as DNA, the CDR3 is TGTGCCAGCTGGCGACAGGCGAACACCGGGGAGCTGTTTTTT. Its protein is CASWRQANTGELFF.

The V gene is TRBV5-1, the J gene TRBJ2-1, with 7 positions matching TRBD2. Germline values: CDR1 SGHRS, CDR2 YFSETQ. V lost 1 base to trimming and J lost 8 bases; unmatched junction nucleotides: 6. This CDR3 has 14 amino acids. The CDR3 loop is CASSLRRGWDEQFF. CDR3 DNA: TGCGCCAGCAGCTTGCGGCGGGGGTGGGATGAGCAGTTCTTC. The entire variable domain, with the rest obtained from reference TRBV5-1 and TRBJ2-1, is as follows: KAGVTQTPRYLIKTRGQQVTLSCSPISGHRSVSWYQQTPGQGLQFLFEYFSETQRNKGNFPGRFSGRQFSNSRSEMNVSTLELGDSALYLCASSLRRGWDEQFFGPGTRLTVL.

This chain connects TRBV7-2 to TRBJ1-5; 7 nucleotides match TRBD1. Germline V CDR1 and CDR2: SGHTA, FQGNSA. Losses at the gene ends were 5 bases for V and 3 bases for J; bases not matched to a gene: 7. The CDR3 spans 15 residues. CDR3 DNA: TGTGCCAGCAGCCCTCGGGACAGTTACAATCAGCCCCAGCATTTT. It translates to CASSPRDSYNQPQHF.

The gene calls are TRBV4-2 and TRBJ2-2; tentative D call: TRBD2 (6 bases). The germline CDR1 and CDR2 sequences are LGHNA and YNFKEQ. V gave up 3 bases and J gave up 6 bases, with 14 bases separating them. This CDR3 has 15 residues. CDR3 amino acids: CASSQRGLSSGELFF. CDR3 coding DNA: TGTGCCAGCAGCCAGCGGGGACTCTCGTCCGGGGAGCTGTTTTTT.

This rearrangement joins TRBV10-3 to TRBJ2-3, with a tentative D call TRBD2 (7 bases). The V end lost 4 bases, the J end lost 4 bases, and 12 bases lay between the germline ends. This CDR3 comprises 14 residues. Per the germline V gene, CDR1 is ENHRY and CDR2 is SYGVKD. CDR3 nucleotide sequence: TGTGCCATCAGTGCGGGGGGCATCGCAGATACGCAGTATTTT. This translates into CAISAGGIADTQYF.

This clone has just a few counts. The genes are TRBV15 and TRBJ1-5; the D gene is possibly TRBD1 (5 bases). Germline V lookup: CDR1 LNHNV, CDR2 YYDKDF (reference sequence). CDR3 size: 13 residues. Between the trimmed V and J ends, which lost 1 base and 4 bases, there was a span of 5 bases. Here the CDR3 DNA reads TGTGCCACCAGCAGAGGGGGGAATCAGCCCCAGCATTTT. The encoded protein is CATSRGGNQPQHF.

This chain joins TRBV6-5 and TRBJ1-1, with 8 bases matching TRBD1. The J segment lost 8 bases and the V segment lost 6 bases, leaving 5 bases of the junction unmatched. In germline, CDR1 is MNHEY, CDR2 SVGAGI. CDR3 length equals 12 residues. CDR3 residues: CASSMTGAEAFF. CDR3 sequence (DNA): TGTGCCAGCAGCATGACAGGGGCAGAAGCTTTCTTT.

The chain uses TRBV10-3 and TRBJ2-7; perhaps TRBD2 as D (5 bases). The CDR3 runs 15 residues. Germline-derived CDR1 and CDR2 are ENHRY and SYGVKD. V was pared by 2 bases and J by 3 bases, with 14 bases between. The CDR3 sequence: CAISEPTRVGYEQYF. CDR3 nucleotides: TGTGCCATCAGTGAGCCTACGCGGGTTGGCTACGAGCAGTACTTC.

The rearrangement joins TRBV2 to TRBJ2-1, with TRBD1 matching over 7 bases. This CDR3 has 10 residues. In germline, CDR1 is SNHLY, CDR2 FYNNEI. After removal of 6 bases from V and 12 bases from J, the junction contained 2 bases not matched to a gene. The CDR3 sequence is CASRTGMQFF. CDR3 DNA sequence: TGTGCCAGCAGGACAGGGATGCAGTTCTTC. The variable domain in full, with the rest retrieved from reference TRBV2 and TRBJ2-1, is EPEVTQTPSHQVTQMGQEVILRCVPISNHLYFYWYRQILGQKVEFLVSFYNNEISEKSEIFDDQFSVERPDGSNFTLKIRSTKLEDSAMYFCASRTGMQFFGPGTRLTVL.

The genes are TRBV29-1 and TRBJ2-5; 9 positions agree with TRBD2. J gave up 4 bases and V 5 bases, and 8 bases lay outside the gene matches. The CDR3 spans 14 residues. Germline V gene data show CDR1 as SQVTM and CDR2 as ANQGSEA. CDR3 nucleotides: TGCAGCGTTTGGGGTTCGACTAGCGGAGAGACCCAGTACTTC. Protein product: CSVWGSTSGETQYF.

The chain recombines TRBV7-8 with TRBJ1-1; the D gene is possibly TRBD1 (5 bases). V lost 4 bases and J 2 bases, leaving 8 bases between the germline ends. The CDR3 is made up of 13 amino acids. Germline CDR1 is SGHVS and CDR2 is FQNEAQ. The CDR3 DNA reads as TGTGCCAGCAGCTCGGGGGGAAACACTGAAGCTTTCTTT. Amino acids: CASSSGGNTEAFF.

CDR3 sequence (DNA): TGTGCCAGCAGTGACGGGGGATCCTACGAGCAGTACTTC. As protein: CASSDGGSYEQYF. The chain recombines TRBV6-6 with TRBJ2-7, with a weak D call TRBD2 (6 bases). Germline loops: CDR1 MNHNY, CDR2 SVGAGI (reference sequence). V gave up 5 bases and J gave up 1 base, with 9 bases separating them. The CDR3 runs to 13 residues.

The chain links TRBV9 to TRBJ2-1; 13 positions match TRBD2. CDR1 is SGDLS, CDR2 YYNGEE, per germline. V was clipped by 3 bases and J by 7 bases; unmatched bases: 7. CDR3 length equals 16 residues. The CDR3 nucleotides are TGTGCCAGCAGCGCCCGACTAGCGGGAGGATCGAATGAGCAGTTCTTC. Translation gives CASSARLAGGSNEQFF.

The V and J genes are TRBV5-1 and TRBJ1-1; no clear D gene. Germline values: CDR1 SGHRS, CDR2 YFSETQ. V was shortened by 0 bases and J by 8 bases, with 14 bases between the two germline ends. CDR3 length: 14 amino acids. CDR3 region: CASSLVALPGEAFF. The CDR3 DNA is TGCGCCAGCAGCTTGGTTGCACTCCCCGGAGAAGCTTTCTTT.